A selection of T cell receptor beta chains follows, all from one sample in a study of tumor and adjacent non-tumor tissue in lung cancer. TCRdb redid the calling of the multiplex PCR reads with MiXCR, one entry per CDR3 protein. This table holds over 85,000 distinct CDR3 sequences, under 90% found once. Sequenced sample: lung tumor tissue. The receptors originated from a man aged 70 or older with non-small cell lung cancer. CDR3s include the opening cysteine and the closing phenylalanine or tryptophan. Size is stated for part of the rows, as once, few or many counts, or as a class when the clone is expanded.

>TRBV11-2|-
CASILTPGSNTKYF
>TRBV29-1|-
CSTDVTGGTGKLFF
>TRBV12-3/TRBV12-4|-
CASSPTGGYLEGNQPQHF
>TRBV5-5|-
CAGSLDGIGYTF
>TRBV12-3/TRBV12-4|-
CASSFTPGPEETQCF
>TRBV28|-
CASTPRTGAYEQYF
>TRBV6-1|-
CVSSEVIGIYGYTF
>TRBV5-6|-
CARSATGLSNTEAFF
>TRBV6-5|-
CTSSYRAINSGELFF
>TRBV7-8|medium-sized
CASSSRRQGGSYEQYF
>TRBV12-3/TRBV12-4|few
CAVSKTDTQYF
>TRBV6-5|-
CAGRRLAGSYEQYF
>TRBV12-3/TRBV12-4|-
CTSSLAGGNGQIF
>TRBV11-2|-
CASSRSGTSNEKHFF
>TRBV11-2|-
CVSSPPAGTLTYEKYF
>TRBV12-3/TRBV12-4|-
CASSQSLRANIGELFF
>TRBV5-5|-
CDNSLDGFYGYTF
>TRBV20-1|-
CSTRDQGLQETQYF
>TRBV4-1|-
CASSQAPVGSNQPQHF
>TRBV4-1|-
CASSQGLGGLWIQYF
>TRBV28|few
CVSTSRRAGGYEQYF
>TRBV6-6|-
CASSDHETQYF
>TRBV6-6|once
CASNSRDRGSNELQHF
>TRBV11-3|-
CVSIGQGRNTGELFF
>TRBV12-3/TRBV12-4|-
CAISFRYTQKAFF
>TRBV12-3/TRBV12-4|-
CAIRGQGRKYGYTF
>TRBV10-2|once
CASSSQLAVNNSPLYF
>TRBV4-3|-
CASGQDPAGAEYDVQFF
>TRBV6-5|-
CAVGRRLTGSYERYF
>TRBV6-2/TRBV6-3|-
CATSECASGLFF
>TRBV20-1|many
CSASTPGLAGDWTGELFF
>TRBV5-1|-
CARYRDTGNEQFF
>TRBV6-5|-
CVSSSAGTGFPQETQYF
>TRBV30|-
CAWSRGAGDTHFF
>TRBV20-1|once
CSAAGRGLNNSPLHF
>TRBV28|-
CASTSAEGVMVYDPEAFF
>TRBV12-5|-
CASGLTAGSQRQHF
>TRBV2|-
CATSSFPDTQYF
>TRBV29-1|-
CSVKGGWEQFF
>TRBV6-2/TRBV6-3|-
CASSYARRDTQYF
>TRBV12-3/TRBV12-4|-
CASRRTSGSLDHEQYF
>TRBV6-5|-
CARSRGLNTETFF
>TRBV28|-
CASSLVGRSPYEQYF
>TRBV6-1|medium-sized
CASRGVGSTGELFF
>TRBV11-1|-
CASSFFPYQPQHF
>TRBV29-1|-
CSAPSGTNYVYTF
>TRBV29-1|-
CSVDRPQGTDTQYF
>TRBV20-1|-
CTANYGREQYF
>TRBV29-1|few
CSVERLATVTDTQHF
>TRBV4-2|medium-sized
CASSQGELTTETQYF
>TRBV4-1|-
CASSQGPGLYLFGYTF
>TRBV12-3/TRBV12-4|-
CGSSLTGSNDEQFF
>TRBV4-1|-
CASNHRYPAGSRYKQYF